The entry below describes one T cell receptor (beta chain). Sequencing was performed with immunoSEQ multiplex PCR; in TCRdb, only in-frame clones are kept and a portion is missing. The sample shows a few million clones, approximately 93% of them seen only once. The source of the sample is a study of shared clonotypes between healthy human individuals. This CDR3 region has 15 residues. Trimming cost V 5 bases and J 5 bases; bases outside gene matches: 12. Looked up from germline, CDR1 is SGHRS and CDR2 is YFSETQ. Researchers partitioned CD4+ cells into CD45RA+ naive and CD45RA-negative memory subsets. This TCR derives from a man between 18 and 29 years old in good health. Some clones in this sample may be carry-over from other donors' samples. The sequenced material came from naive CD4+ T cells from PBMCs. Subset denoted: CD45RA+ positively selected. The gene calls are TRBV5-1 and TRBJ2-7; 8 bases are shared with TRBD2. CDR3: CASSYEAGATHEQYF. The CDR3 DNA follows: TGCGCCAGCAGTTATGAAGCGGGAGCCACCCACGAGCAGTACTTC.